This entry is about one T cell receptor beta chain. The antigen is undetermined. These data come from a study of Graves' ophthalmopathy and Graves' hyperthyroidism. Across the whole study: Peripheral blood samples were taken at initial diagnosis, before any treatment. Whole-study results and caveats: A majority of expanded thyroid clonotypes exceeding 0.001 frequency were likewise present in blood.

Uncontrolled infections, other autoimmune diseases, pregnancy or lactation barred patients from enrollment. Physicians reached a diagnosis by relying on clinical symptoms, serum thyroxine, TRAb, thyroid ultrasound and orbital computed tomography. Amplification from RNA transcripts yielded the TCR beta CDR3 regions. Investigators did first-round RT-PCR with HTBI primers, then second-round multiplex PCR. TCRdb redid the calling of the multiplex PCR reads with MiXCR, one entry per CDR3 protein. The data show hundreds of thousands of distinct CDR3 sequences, with around a fifth seen just once and 2.5% to 3.5% held by the top ten. The CDR3 extends over 15 amino acids. Trimming removed 5 bases at V and 5 bases at J, with 19 bases between.

Sequenced material: peripheral blood. This sequence originates from a woman aged 18-29 years with stable Graves' hyperthyroidism. This chain connects TRBV12-3 or TRBV12-4 to TRBJ2-7, with D possibly TRBD2 on 6 matching bases. The CDR3 sequence is CASSQTRRVGHEQYF. The CDR3 DNA follows: TGTGCCAGCAGTCAGACTAGGAGGGTTGGGCACGAGCAGTACTTC.